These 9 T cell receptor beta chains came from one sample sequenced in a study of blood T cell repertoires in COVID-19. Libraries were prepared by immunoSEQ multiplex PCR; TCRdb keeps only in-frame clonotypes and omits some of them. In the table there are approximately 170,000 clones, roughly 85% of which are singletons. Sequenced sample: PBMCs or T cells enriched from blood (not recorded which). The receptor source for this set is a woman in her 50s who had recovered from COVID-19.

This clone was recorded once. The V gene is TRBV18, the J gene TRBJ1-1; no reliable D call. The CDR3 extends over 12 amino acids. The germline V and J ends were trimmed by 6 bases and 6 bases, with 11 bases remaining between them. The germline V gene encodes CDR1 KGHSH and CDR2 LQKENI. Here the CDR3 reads CASSTTGAEAFF. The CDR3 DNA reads TGTGCCAGCTCCACCACCGGGGCTGAAGCTTTCTTT. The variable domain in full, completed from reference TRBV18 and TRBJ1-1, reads NAGVMQNPRHLVRRRGQEARLRCSPMKGHSHVYWYRQLPEEGLKFMVYLQKENIIDESGMPKERFSAEFPKEGPSILRIQQVVRGDSAAYFCASSTTGAEAFFGQGTRLTVV.

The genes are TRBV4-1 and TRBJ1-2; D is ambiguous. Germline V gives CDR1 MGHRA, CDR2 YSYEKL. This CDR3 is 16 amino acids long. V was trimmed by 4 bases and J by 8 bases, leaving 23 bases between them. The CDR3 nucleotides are TGCGCCAGCAGCCCAAGAACGGGAGACCCCCTCTCCGGCTACACCTTC. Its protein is CASSPRTGDPLSGYTF.

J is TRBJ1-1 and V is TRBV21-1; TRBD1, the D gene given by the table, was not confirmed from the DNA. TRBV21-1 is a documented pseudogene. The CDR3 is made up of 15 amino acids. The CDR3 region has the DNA TGTGCCAGCAGCAAAGATGGGACAGGGAGCACTGAAGCTTTCTTT. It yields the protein CASSKDGTGSTEAFF.

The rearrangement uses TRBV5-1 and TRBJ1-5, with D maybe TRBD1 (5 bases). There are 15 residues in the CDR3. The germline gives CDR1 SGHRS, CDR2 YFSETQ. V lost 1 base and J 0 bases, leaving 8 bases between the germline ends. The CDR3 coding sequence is TGCGCCAGCAGCTTGTGGGGGGATAGCAATCAGCCCCAGCATTTT. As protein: CASSLWGDSNQPQHF. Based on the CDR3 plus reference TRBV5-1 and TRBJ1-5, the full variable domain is KAGVTQTPRYLIKTRGQQVTLSCSPISGHRSVSWYQQTPGQGLQFLFEYFSETQRNKGNFPGRFSGRQFSNSRSEMNVSTLELGDSALYLCASSLWGDSNQPQHFGDGTRLSIL.

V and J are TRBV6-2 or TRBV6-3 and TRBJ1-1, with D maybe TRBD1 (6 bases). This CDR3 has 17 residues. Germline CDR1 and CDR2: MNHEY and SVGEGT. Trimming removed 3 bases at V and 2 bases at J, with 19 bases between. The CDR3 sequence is CASSYRPPDRFNTEAFF. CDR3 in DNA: TGTGCCAGCAGTTATAGACCTCCGGACAGATTTAACACTGAAGCTTTCTTT.

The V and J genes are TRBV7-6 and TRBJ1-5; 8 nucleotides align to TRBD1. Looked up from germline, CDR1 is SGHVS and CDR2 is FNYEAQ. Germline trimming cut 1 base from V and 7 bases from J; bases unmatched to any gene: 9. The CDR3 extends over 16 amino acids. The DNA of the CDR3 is TGTGCCAGCAGCTTAGAATCTGGACAGGGAAGGCAGCCCCAGCATTTT. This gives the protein CASSLESGQGRQPQHF. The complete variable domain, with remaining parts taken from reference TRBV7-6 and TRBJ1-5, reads GAGVSQSPRYKVTKRGQDVALRCDPISGHVSLYWYRQALGQGPEFLTYFNYEAQQDKSGLPNDRFSAERPEGSISTLTIQRTEQRDSAMYRCASSLESGQGRQPQHFGDGTRLSIL.

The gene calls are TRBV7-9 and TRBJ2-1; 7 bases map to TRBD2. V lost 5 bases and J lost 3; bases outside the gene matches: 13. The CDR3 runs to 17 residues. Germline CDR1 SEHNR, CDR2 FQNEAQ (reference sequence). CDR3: CASSPRSYAGVYNEQFF. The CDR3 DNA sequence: TGTGCCAGCAGCCCCCGATCGTACGCGGGGGTCTACAATGAGCAGTTCTTC.

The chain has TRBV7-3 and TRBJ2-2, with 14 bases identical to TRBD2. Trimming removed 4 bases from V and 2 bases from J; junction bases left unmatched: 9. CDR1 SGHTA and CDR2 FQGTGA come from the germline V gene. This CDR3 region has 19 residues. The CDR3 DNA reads TGTGCCAGCAGCTCGCGGGAGGGACTAGCGGGGGCCAACACCGGGGAGCTGTTTTTT. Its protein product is CASSSREGLAGANTGELFF.

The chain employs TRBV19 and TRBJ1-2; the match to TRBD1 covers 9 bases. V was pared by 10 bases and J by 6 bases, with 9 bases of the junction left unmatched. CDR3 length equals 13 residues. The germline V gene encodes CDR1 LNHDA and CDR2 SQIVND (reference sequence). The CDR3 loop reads CAIGSGQGNGYTF. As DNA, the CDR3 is TGTGCCATTGGGTCGGGACAGGGAAATGGCTACACCTTC.